These 14 T cell receptor beta chains came from one sample sequenced in a study of T-cell memory formation after mild COVID-19. TCRdb called the 5' RACE reads again in MiXCR, with one record for every CDR3 protein. Of about 400,000 distinct CDR3 sequences in the sample, around 22% are singletons; the top ten hold roughly 13%. Material: PBMCs or a T cell subset sorted from them (not recorded which). The receptors originated from an adult woman who had mild COVID-19 (a few samples of this study predate the infection). Cell type and time point are not known.

This clonotype was picked up a small number of times. The chain joins TRBV3-1 to TRBJ2-7, with D possibly being TRBD1 or TRBD2 (6 bases each). Trimming removed 4 bases from V and 3 bases from J, with 13 bases in between. Germline V lookup: CDR1 LGHDT, CDR2 YNNKEL (reference sequence). CDR3 size: 14 residues. The CDR3 loop is CASSRTRGRYEQYF. CDR3 in DNA: TGTGCCAGCAGCCGCACACGGGGGCGCTACGAGCAGTACTTC.

This clonotype was seen a single time. The chain combines TRBV7-2 with TRBJ1-2; TRBD1 matches at 7 bases. Germline loops: CDR1 SGHTA, CDR2 FQGNSA. This CDR3 is built from 15 residues. The trim removed 5 bases at V and 4 bases at J, leaving 10 bases unmatched. The CDR3 sequence: CASSPRGQMTYGYTF. In DNA form, the CDR3 reads TGTGCCAGCAGCCCAAGGGGACAGATGACCTATGGCTACACCTTC.

This clonotype has a handful of counts. The J gene is TRBJ1-1, the V gene TRBV5-1; D gene unclear. With 0 bases removed from V and 5 bases from J, the gap between germline ends came to 17 bases. Looked up from germline, CDR1 is SGHRS and CDR2 is YFSETQ. This CDR3 region has 16 residues. CDR3: CASSLGDTIRWTEAFF. As DNA, the CDR3 is TGCGCCAGCAGCTTGGGGGATACAATCAGATGGACTGAAGCTTTCTTT.

This clonotype came up a few times. The J gene is TRBJ2-1, the V gene TRBV5-1, with 14 bases identical to TRBD2. The germline CDR1 and CDR2 sequences are SGHRS and YFSETQ. V was clipped by 4 bases and J by 6 bases; unmatched bases: 3. This CDR3 has 15 amino acids. This CDR3 is CASSDGTSGGNEQFF. The CDR3 DNA reads TGCGCCAGCAGCGACGGGACTAGCGGGGGCAATGAGCAGTTCTTC.

On this clonotype itself: Here the CDR3 omits its conserved ending phenylalanine or tryptophan, so a read error is the likely source. V and J are TRBV7-6 and TRBJ2-5; possible D gene TRBD2, 6 bases. Germline-derived CDR1 and CDR2 are SGHVS and FNYEAQ. This CDR3 region has 16 residues. With 5 bases removed from V and 1 base from J, the gap between germline ends came to 17 bases. The CDR3 sequence: CASSVSPSEVQETQYS. In DNA, the CDR3 is TGTGCCAGCAGCGTATCGCCTAGCGAAGTCCAAGAGACCCAGTACTCC.

The chain carries TRBV11-3 and TRBJ1-6, with 9 bases identical to TRBD1. This CDR3 comprises 15 residues. V lost 2 bases, J lost 10 bases, and 6 bases stayed unmatched. From germline, CDR1 is SGHNT and CDR2 YENEEA. CDR3 loop: CASSLRTGERSPLHF. The CDR3 DNA sequence: TGTGCCAGCAGCTTAAGGACAGGGGAAAGGTCACCCCTCCACTTT.

This clonotype was seen a few times. This sequence joins TRBV2 and TRBJ2-3; no clear D. The CDR3 length is 11 residues. V was clipped by 3 bases and J by 6 bases, with 4 bases between them. Germline V gives CDR1 SNHLY, CDR2 FYNNEI. CDR3 nucleotides: TGTGCCAGCAGTGAGTTGGATACGCAGTATTTT. Its translation is CASSELDTQYF.

This clonotype was observed a handful of times. The chain is built from TRBV12-3 or TRBV12-4 and TRBJ2-1; 9 bases agree with TRBD1. V lost 5 bases and J lost 2; bases outside the gene matches: 4. The CDR3 consists of 15 residues. The CDR3 nucleotides read TGTGCCAGCAGTCCGACAGGGGGGGCCTACAATGAGCAGTTCTTC. Translated, it gives CASSPTGGAYNEQFF.

This clonotype appeared once. The chain employs TRBV29-1 and TRBJ2-6, with 9 bases identical to TRBD1. CDR1 SQVTM and CDR2 ANQGSEA come from the germline V gene. This CDR3 is built from 15 residues. The CDR3 spells CGGTGGAGGANVLTF. CDR3 coding DNA: TGCGGTGGAACAGGGGGCGCAGGAGGGGCCAACGTCCTGACTTTC.

This chain connects TRBV7-9 to TRBJ1-6; D gene uncertain. The germline V gene encodes CDR1 SEHNR and CDR2 FQNEAQ (reference sequence). Deletions cut 1 base from V and 5 bases from J, with 6 bases between. The CDR3 sequence is 14 residues long. The CDR3 region has the DNA TGTGCCAGCAGCTTAGAGGCCAATAATTCACCCCTCCACTTT. As protein: CASSLEANNSPLHF.

V gene TRBV5-6 combines with J gene TRBJ1-2; TRBD1 agrees at 9 bases. This CDR3 contains 16 residues. J lost 3 bases, V lost 4 bases, and 10 bases had no gene match. CDR1 is SGHDT, CDR2 YYEEEE, per germline. CDR3 sequence: CASSVGRGQGDYGYTF. The CDR3, as DNA: TGTGCCAGCAGCGTGGGGCGGGGACAGGGCGACTATGGCTACACCTTC.

This clonotype was picked up one time. The chain couples TRBV7-9 to TRBJ2-1; possible D gene TRBD1, 5 bases. V was cut by 7 bases and J by 3 bases, with 19 bases left in between. This CDR3 is 16 amino acids long. Germline CDR1 and CDR2: SEHNR and FQNEAQ (reference sequence). The CDR3: CASTPVPGPYYNEQFF. The CDR3 nucleotides are TGTGCCAGCACTCCCGTCCCAGGGCCTTACTACAATGAGCAGTTCTTC.

A few counts support this clonotype. This chain uses TRBV5-1 with TRBJ1-3; D uncertain. The CDR3 has 14 residues. Germline assignment: CDR1 SGHRS and CDR2 YFSETQ. V shed 0 bases and J shed 1 base, with 5 bases lying between them. CDR3 DNA: TGCGCCAGCAGCTTGGACGATTCTGGAAACACCATATATTTT. Protein sequence: CASSLDDSGNTIYF.

The chain recombines TRBV2 with TRBJ2-3; 7 bases align to TRBD2. J lost 0 bases, V lost 8 bases, and 11 bases had no gene match. Per germline, CDR1 SNHLY and CDR2 FYNNEI. The CDR3 spans 16 residues. DNA for the CDR3: TGTGCCAGCCTTGCCGGGACTACCCCTAGCACAGATACGCAGTATTTT. Protein sequence: CASLAGTTPSTDTQYF.